Sequencing of this T cell receptor beta chain was carried out in a study of CD8+ T cells in alopecia areata. The wider study: Patients received oral tofacitinib, 5 to 10 mg twice daily, for moderate-to-severe alopecia areata.

In regard to this clone: Its target is not known.

Treatment reported: oral pan-JAK inhibitor, 5-10 mg twice daily. Whole-study findings and limits: In blood and scalp, many expanded lesional clones persisted during tofacitinib. Whether baseline CD8+ expansion is linked to response remains uncertain, given a single nonresponder.

Extracted from the samples, RNA was reverse transcribed into cDNA to serve as the sequencing template. Clones were read by immunoSEQ multiplex PCR, and TCRdb kept only the in-frame ones, dropping some. The sample records around 99,000 clones, around 84% being singletons. The CDR3 totals 15 residues. Germline-derived CDR1 and CDR2 are SGHTA and FQGNSA. Trimming took 0 bases from V and 1 from J, leaving 8 bases between them. J is TRBJ2-3 and V is TRBV7-2, with D uncertain. The sequence was collected from a human donor with alopecia areata. The sample here was CD8+ T cells sorted from blood, taken at week 24, from a patient treated with tofacitinib. The CDR3 DNA reads as TGTGCCAGCAGCTTAGCCCGGGTAGGCACAGATACGCAGTATTTT. Amino acids: CASSLARVGTDTQYF. The variable domain in full, with the rest retrieved from reference TRBV7-2 and TRBJ2-3, is GAGVSQSPSNKVTEKGKDVELRCDPISGHTALYWYRQSLGQGLEFLIYFQGNSAPDKSGLPSDRFSAERTGGSVSTLTIQRTQQEDSAVYLCASSLARVGTDTQYFGPGTRLTVL.